The source of this TCR beta chain is a study of T cells in Graves' hyperthyroidism and ophthalmopathy. The study's findings and limits: A 13 V-J model separated ophthalmopathy from stable hyperthyroidism.

With respect to this clonotype: Its antigen is as yet unknown.

TCR beta CDR3 sequences were amplified from RNA transcripts. First-round RT-PCR of the TCR CDR3 relied on the HTBI primer set. TCRdb itself ran the multiplex PCR reads through MiXCR, one entry per CDR3 protein. The sample holds 700,000 or so distinct CDR3 sequences, about 14% seen once. Ophthalmopathy patients showed a Clinical Activity Score of at least 3, NOSPECS grade of at least 4 and duration under 3 months. A roughly 10 ml volume of fresh peripheral blood provided the PBMCs. The germline V gene has CDR1 KGHDR and CDR2 SFDVKD. V was shortened by 7 bases and J by 5 bases, with 11 bases between the two germline ends. The CDR3 extends over 13 amino acids.

This TCR was recovered from a woman in her forties or fifties with Graves' ophthalmopathy. Sequences were obtained from blood. The V call is TRBV24-1, the J call TRBJ1-5; D remains ambiguous. CDR3 sequence reads: CATSVGGDQPQHF. CDR3 DNA: TGTGCCACCAGCGTTGGTGGGGATCAGCCCCAGCATTTT.